The rows below give T cell receptor beta chains drawn from one sample of a study of CD8 T cells in ankylosing spondylitis. TCRdb fed the 5' RACE reads into MiXCR, producing one record per CDR3 protein. Of about 250,000 distinct CDR3 sequences detected, less than 9.5% appear once; the ten largest clones hold roughly 4.9%. Input material: blood, either unsorted or a sorted T cell fraction (not recorded which). The receptors originated from a female donor with ankylosing spondylitis or in good health (not recorded which). CDR3s include the opening cysteine and the closing phenylalanine or tryptophan. A D gene is named only where the DNA matches it firmly. Size is stated for part of the rows, as once, few or many counts, or as a class when the clone is expanded.

TRBV7-9	TRBJ2-7	TRBD1	few	TGTGCCAGCAGGTCGGGACAGGGGTCCTACGAGCAGTACTTC	CASRSGQGSYEQYF
TRBV7-2	TRBJ2-1	TRBD2	many	TGTGCCAGCAGCGCCTGGACTAGCGGGAGTGGGAATGAGCAGTTCTTC	CASSAWTSGSGNEQFF
TRBV4-3	TRBJ2-1	NA	many	TGCGCCAGCAGCCCCCTCCCGGGACAAGTGCATGAGCAGTTCTTC	CASSPLPGQVHEQFF
TRBV11-2	TRBJ2-1	NA	many	TGTGCCAGCAGCTTTGATGGATGGCATGAGCAGTTCTTC	CASSFDGWHEQFF
TRBV28	TRBJ1-1	NA	many	TGTGCCAGCAGTCCCCCGGTGGGGGCGGACACTGAAGCTTTCTTT	CASSPPVGADTEAFF
TRBV11-2	TRBJ2-2	NA	many	TGTGCCAGCAGCTTAGTGTCCAGGGTCGGCACCGGGGAGCTGTTTTTT	CASSLVSRVGTGELFF
TRBV11-2	TRBJ2-6	NA	many	TGTGCCAGCAGCTTAAACAGGGCCACTGGGGCCAACGTCCTGACTTTC	CASSLNRATGANVLTF
TRBV20-1	TRBJ1-1	NA	NA	TGCAGTGCTAGTTCCCCAATGAACACTGAAGCTTTCTTT	CSASSPMNTEAFF
TRBV20-1	TRBJ2-1	TRBD2	many	TGCAGTGCTAGAGATGGGACTAGCGGGAGGTCCAATGAGCAGTTCTTC	CSARDGTSGRSNEQFF
TRBV5-6	TRBJ1-5	TRBD1	many	TGTGCCAGCAGCATCCGGGACAGGGTCAGGCAGCCCCAGCATTTT	CASSIRDRVRQPQHF
TRBV5-5	TRBJ2-1	NA	many	TGTGCCAGCATAACCGACAGGCCCCACTACAATGAGCAGTTCTTC	CASITDRPHYNEQFF
TRBV20-1	TRBJ1-2	NA	many	TGCAGTGCTACCGGCCCTGGCTACACCTTC	CSATGPGYTF
TRBV6-4	TRBJ2-5	NA	NA	TGTGCCGGCAGTCCCGGGTTAGGGACCCAGTACTTC	CAGSPGLGTQYF
TRBV10-3	TRBJ2-3	TRBD2	many	TGTGCCATCAGTCCCGGGACTAGAGATACGCAGTATTTT	CAISPGTRDTQYF